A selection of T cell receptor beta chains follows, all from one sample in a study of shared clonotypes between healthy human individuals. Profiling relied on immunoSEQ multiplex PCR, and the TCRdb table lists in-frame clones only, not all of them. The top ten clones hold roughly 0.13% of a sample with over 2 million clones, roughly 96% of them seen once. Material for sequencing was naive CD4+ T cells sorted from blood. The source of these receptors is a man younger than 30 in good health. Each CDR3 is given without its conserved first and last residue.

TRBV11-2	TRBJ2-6	ASKDHSGANVLT
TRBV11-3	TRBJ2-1	ASSGGTSPVEQF
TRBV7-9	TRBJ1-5	ASSLGPGANQPQH
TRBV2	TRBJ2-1	ASSEGQGSYNEQF
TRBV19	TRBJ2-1	ASRDGQGIYNEQF
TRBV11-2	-	ACRGPSGFYEQY
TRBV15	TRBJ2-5	ATSRDKGDSGSLQETQY
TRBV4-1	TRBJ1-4	ASSQERDIGRGGKLF
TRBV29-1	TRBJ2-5	SVGEGSGLLVSQY
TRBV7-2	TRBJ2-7	ASSPRLERGSYEQY
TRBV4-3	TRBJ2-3	ASSQGGKFGDTQY
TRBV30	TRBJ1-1	AWGRGGNTEAF
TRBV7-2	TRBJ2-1	ASSFTGGGNEQF
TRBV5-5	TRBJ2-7	ASSFGQFYEQY
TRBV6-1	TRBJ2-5	ASSPREETQY
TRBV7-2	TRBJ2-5	ASSLEGRATQY
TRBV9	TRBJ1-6	ASSATTGSNSPLH
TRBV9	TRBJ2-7	ASSVQTWGEQY
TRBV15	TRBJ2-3	ATSPGLAPDTQY